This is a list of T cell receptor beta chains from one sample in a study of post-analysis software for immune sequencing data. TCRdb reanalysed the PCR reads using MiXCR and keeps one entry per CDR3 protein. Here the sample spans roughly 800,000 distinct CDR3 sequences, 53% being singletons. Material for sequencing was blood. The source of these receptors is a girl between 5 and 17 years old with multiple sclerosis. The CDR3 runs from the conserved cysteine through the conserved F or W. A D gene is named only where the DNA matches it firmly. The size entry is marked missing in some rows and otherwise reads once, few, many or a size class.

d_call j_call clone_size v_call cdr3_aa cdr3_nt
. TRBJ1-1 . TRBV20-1 CSARLGRVRAEAFF TGCAGTGCCCGCCTGGGGAGGGTCCGGGCTGAAGCTTTCTTT
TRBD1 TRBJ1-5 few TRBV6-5 CASSSTGGRQPQHF TGTGCCAGCAGTTCGACAGGGGGCCGACAGCCCCAGCATTTT
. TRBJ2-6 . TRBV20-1 CSASNSGANVLTF TGCAGTGCCTCCAACTCTGGGGCCAACGTCCTGACTTTC
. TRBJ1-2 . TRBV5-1 CASSSLGNGYTF TGCGCCAGCAGTTCCCTTGGGAATGGCTACACCTTC
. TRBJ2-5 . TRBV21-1 CASSKDLTTSEQYF TGTGCCAGCAGCAAGGACCTTACTACATCGGAGCAGTACTTC
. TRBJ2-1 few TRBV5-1 CASSLVTGNEQFF TGCGCCAGCAGCTTAGTAACGGGCAATGAGCAGTTCTTC
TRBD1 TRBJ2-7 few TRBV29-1 CSVVSLGQGRYEQYF TGCAGCGTTGTGAGTTTAGGACAGGGGAGGTACGAGCAGTACTTC
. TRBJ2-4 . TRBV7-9 CASSPTGSSADIQYF TGTGCCAGCAGCCCTACAGGTTCTAGCGCAGACATTCAGTACTTC
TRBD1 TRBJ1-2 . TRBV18 CASSPGQDYGYTF TGTGCCAGCTCACCGGGACAGGACTATGGCTACACCTTC
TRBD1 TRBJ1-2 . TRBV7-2 CASSLEGTGRFYGYTF TGTGCCAGCAGCTTAGAGGGGACAGGACGCTTCTATGGCTACACCTTC
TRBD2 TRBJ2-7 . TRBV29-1 CSVEVSGGAYEQYF TGCAGCGTTGAAGTGAGCGGGGGGGCGTACGAGCAGTACTTC
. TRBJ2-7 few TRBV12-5 CASGSTGGGPYEQYF TGTGCTAGTGGCTCGACTGGTGGCGGACCTTACGAGCAGTACTTC
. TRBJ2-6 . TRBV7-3 CASSLIGGSGANVLNF TGTGCCAGCAGCTTAATTGGGGGATCTGGGGCCAACGTCCTGAATTTC
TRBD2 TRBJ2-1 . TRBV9 CASSVGPSGTYNEQFF TGTGCCAGCAGCGTAGGTCCTAGCGGGACCTACAATGAGCAGTTCTTC
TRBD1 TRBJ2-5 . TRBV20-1 CSVRRSWTGQETQYF TGCAGTGTTAGAAGAAGCTGGACAGGTCAAGAGACCCAGTACTTC
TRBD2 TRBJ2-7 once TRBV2 CASSHSGRGYSYEQYF TGTGCCAGCAGTCATTCCGGGAGGGGATACTCCTACGAGCAGTACTTC
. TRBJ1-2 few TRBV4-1 CASSPPWAAGYTF TGCGCCAGCAGCCCCCCCTGGGCCGCTGGCTACACCTTC
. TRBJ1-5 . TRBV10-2 CASSLRSGGGMGQPQHF TGCGCCAGCAGCTTGAGGTCGGGTGGCGGCATGGGGCAGCCCCAGCATTTT
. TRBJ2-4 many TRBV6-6 CASTLGGVRGEQYF TGTGCCAGCACCCTTGGGGGGGTGAGGGGGGAGCAGTACTTC
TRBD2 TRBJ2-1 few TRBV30 CAWRMRGGSYNEQFF TGTGCCTGGAGAATGCGGGGGGGTTCCTACAATGAGCAGTTCTTC
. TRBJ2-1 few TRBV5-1 CASSLWVQSEQFF TGCGCCAGCAGCTTGTGGGTGCAGTCGGAGCAGTTCTTC
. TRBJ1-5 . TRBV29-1 CSVSGALNQPQHF TGCAGCGTTTCAGGGGCGTTGAACCAGCCCCAGCATTTT
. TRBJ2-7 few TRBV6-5 CASRTGGISYEQYF TGTGCCAGTCGGACGGGGGGCATTTCCTACGAGCAGTACTTC
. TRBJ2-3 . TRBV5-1 CASSTGQLDTDTQYF TGCGCCAGCAGCACAGGACAGTTAGATACAGATACGCAGTATTTT
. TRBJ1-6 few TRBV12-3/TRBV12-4 CASSPAVGGPSPLHF TGTGCCAGCAGTCCCGCCGTCGGGGGGCCATCACCCCTCCACTTT
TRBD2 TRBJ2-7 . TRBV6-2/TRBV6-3 CASSLVTSEFYEQYF TGTGCCAGCTCTTTGGTGACTAGCGAATTCTACGAGCAGTACTTC
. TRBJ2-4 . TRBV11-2 CASSAIQGVMAKNIQYF TGTGCCAGCAGCGCCATACAGGGAGTGATGGCCAAAAACATTCAGTACTTC
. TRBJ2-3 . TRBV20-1 CSARALASWSTDTQYF TGCAGTGCTAGAGCCCTAGCGAGTTGGAGCACAGATACGCAGTATTTT
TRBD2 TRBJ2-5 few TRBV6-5 CASRRGLAGGRDEQYF TGTGCCAGCAGGCGTGGACTAGCGGGAGGTCGGGATGAGCAGTACTTC
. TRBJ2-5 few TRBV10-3 CAISESKGNWQYF TGTGCCATCAGTGAGTCGAAGGGTAACTGGCAGTACTTC
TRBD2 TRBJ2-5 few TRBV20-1 CSARSLAGVETQYF TGCAGTGCTAGGTCACTAGCGGGGGTCGAGACCCAGTACTTC
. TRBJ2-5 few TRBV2 CASRIQETQYF TGTGCCAGCAGGATACAAGAGACCCAGTACTTC
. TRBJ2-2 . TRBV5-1 CASSMDINTGELFF TGCGCCAGCAGCATGGACATAAACACCGGGGAGCTGTTTTTT